This entry is about one T cell receptor beta chain. This record comes from a study of CD4 and CD8 cells across lung adenocarcinoma regions. The J segment lost 0 bases and the V segment lost 3 bases, leaving 7 bases of the junction unmatched. CDR1 and CDR2 (germline): SGHVS, FQNEAQ. The CDR3 is 18 residues long. A single record per CDR3 protein comes from TCRdb applying MiXCR to the PCR reads. This table has some 5,000 distinct CDR3 sequences, approximately 48% appearing once. Localized lung adenocarcinoma, a non-small cell lung cancer, affected the donors. V gene TRBV7-8 combines with J gene TRBJ2-3; 12 nucleotides line up with TRBD2. The receptor's source is a female donor with lung adenocarcinoma. The CD4 and CD8 labels of this study may be unreliable. Input material: CD4+ T cells from the margin of a lung tumor. The DNA for the CDR3 is TGTGCCAGCAGCTTTAGACAACTAGCGGGAGGAAGCACAGATACGCAGTATTTT. Amino acids: CASSFRQLAGGSTDTQYF.